The clone carrying this TCR beta chain was detected only once. Its specificity is unknown. This entry belongs to a study of metastatic and nonmetastatic thyroid tumors. TCRdb reanalyzed the PCR reads via MiXCR. Among approximately 40,000 clones listed, around 47% were seen once. Thyroid surgery was performed in patients who had received no treatment beforehand. Findings and caveats of the study: When malignant thyroid tumors were compared with benign nodules, TCR beta diversity was reportedly significantly higher in the malignant tumors. This held in both blood and tumor samples.

V lost 0 bases to trimming and J lost 0 bases, with 13 bases between them. Germline CDR1 and CDR2: SGHRS and YFSETQ. CDR3 length: 17 amino acids. Sample: tumor tissue. The gene calls are TRBV5-1 and TRBJ2-1; tentatively, D is TRBD2 (5 bases). The sequence was collected from a male donor with papillary thyroid cancer or a benign thyroid nodule (not recorded which). Some clones in this sample may be carry-over from other donors' samples. The CDR3: CASSLASRVLSYNEQFF. CDR3 nucleotide sequence: TGCGCCAGCAGCTTGGCTTCGCGGGTCCTCTCCTACAATGAGCAGTTCTTC.